This TCR beta chain was found in a study of blood T cell repertoires in COVID-19. Across the whole study: T cells, B-cell-depleted T cells, or PBMCs supplied cDNA or gDNA.

Authors' data handling: How many nucleated cells were present was estimated from reference gene primer amplification. Profiling relied on immunoSEQ multiplex PCR, and the TCRdb table lists in-frame clones only, not all of them. That table furnishes V, J and clone size, whereas the DNA furnished D and trimming. The repertoire holds approximately 300,000 clones, with roughly 85% as singletons. Self-reported history from a screening survey and questionnaire set each donor's cohort. The study counted Cohort 3 donors as recovered given two negative PCRs, clearance, or symptom resolution. This TCR was sampled from a woman younger than 45 who had recovered from COVID-19. Sequenced sample: PBMCs or T cells enriched from blood (not recorded which).

CDR3 loop: CASSRGGNQPQHF. The CDR3 nucleotides are TGTGCCAGCAGCCGGGGAGGCAATCAGCCCCAGCATTTT. The gene calls are TRBV25-1 and TRBJ1-5; D is undetermined. Trimming cost V 6 bases and J 2 bases, with 8 bases left between them. The CDR3 length is 13 residues. CDR1 and CDR2 (germline): MGHDK, SYGVNS.